In its sample, the clone carrying this T cell receptor (beta chain) was seen a few times. The germline V gene has CDR1 MGHDK and CDR2 SYGVNS. V dropped 6 bases and J dropped 2 bases, with 7 bases sitting between them. The CDR3 loop spans 12 amino acids. The data originate from a study of T cells after yellow fever vaccination. TCRdb redid the calling of the 5' RACE reads with MiXCR, one entry per CDR3 protein. This repertoire shows 450,000 to 600,000 distinct CDR3 sequences, roughly 14% found once; its top ten account for about 14%. The starting material was PBMCs, obtained on the day of the yellow fever booster vaccination. This clonotype originated in a man under 40 who received the YFV17D yellow fever vaccine. The chain has TRBV25-1 and TRBJ2-5; the D is unclear. CDR3 DNA: TGTGCCAGCAGGACTCCTCAAGAGACCCAGTACTTC. Encoded protein: CASRTPQETQYF.